This T cell receptor (beta chain) was captured by sequencing in a study of blood T cell repertoires in COVID-19. In the study overall: Collection of acute and convalescent COVID-19 samples took place in the United States, Italy and Spain. Nucleic acid was either cDNA or gDNA, and it came from T cells, B-cell-depleted T cells, or PBMCs.

This clone has a handful of counts. Original processing notes: Quantification of nucleated cells was approximated via reference gene primer amplification. TCRdb's copy holds only in-frame clones and misses some; the assay was immunoSEQ multiplex PCR. That table furnishes V, J and clone size, whereas the DNA furnished D and trimming. The sample lists about 83,000 clones; about 88% were seen once. The CDR3 totals 12 residues. In germline, CDR1 is MNHEY, CDR2 SVGAGI. V was clipped by 6 bases and J by 8 bases, with 13 bases between them. Sequenced sample: peripheral blood. The sequence came from a man aged 80 or over with active or convalescent COVID-19. The gene calls are TRBV6-5 and TRBJ1-2; D is perhaps TRBD1 (6 bases). The CDR3 coding sequence is TGTGCCAGCAGCAGTTTACAGGGAGGCTACACCTTC. Its protein product is CASSSLQGGYTF.